Sequencing of this TCR beta chain was carried out in a study of blood T cell repertoires in COVID-19. The overall study: Acute and convalescent COVID-19 specimens originated in the United States, Italy and Spain. The analysed material was cDNA or gDNA that came from T cells, B-cell-depleted T cells, or PBMCs.

Original handling: Quantification of nucleated cells was approximated via reference gene primer amplification. Assay used: immunoSEQ multiplex PCR; TCRdb lists only in-frame clones, some missing. V and J calls and clone size are copied from that table; D and trimming were computed from the DNA. The sample contains a few hundred thousand clones, 88% of which appear only once. This CDR3 is 15 amino acids long. Per the germline V gene, CDR1 is PRHDT and CDR2 is FYEKMQ (reference sequence). V shed 4 bases and J 4 bases; nucleotides not matched to a gene: 5. The chain employs TRBV13 and TRBJ2-7; 12 bases map to TRBD2. This TCR was sampled from a woman between 25 and 40 years old with acute or convalescent COVID-19. Sequenced: peripheral blood. CDR3 coding DNA: TGTGCCAGCAGCTCAAGACTAGCGGGAGAGTACGAGCAGTACTTC. Translation gives CASSSRLAGEYEQYF.